These 8 T cell receptor beta chains were all obtained from the same sample, sequenced in a study of beta chain features in type 1 diabetes. Study results and limitations: A moderate, significant TCRB CDR3 shortening appeared in type 1 diabetes across four CD4+ subsets.

No antigens are known for them. The study reverse transcribed the entire isolated RNA, so it sequenced expressed TCRB transcripts. TCRdb's table, derived via immunoSEQ multiplex PCR, lists solely in-frame clones and lacks some. The table includes more than 250,000 clones, roughly 21% detected once. Specimen: naive CD4+ T cells from blood. The receptors originated from a woman in her forties with type 1 diabetes.

This clone was found a few times. At the DNA level, this CDR3 is encoded by other sequences in the same sample as well. The genes are TRBV18 and TRBJ1-1; 8 nucleotides line up with TRBD1. V was pared by 2 bases and J by 0 bases, with 2 bases of the junction left unmatched. CDR1 and CDR2 from the germline V gene are KGHSH and LQKENI. This CDR3 spans 15 amino acids. CDR3 loop: CASSPGQGLNTEAFF. CDR3 DNA sequence: TGTGCCAGCTCACCAGGACAGGGCCTGAACACTGAAGCTTTCTTT.

This rearrangement joins TRBV27 to TRBJ2-7; the D gene is possibly TRBD2 (6 bases). V was pared by 5 bases and J by 1 base, with 15 bases between. This CDR3 contains 15 residues. Germline V lookup: CDR1 MNHEY, CDR2 SMNVEV (reference sequence). CDR3 sequence (DNA): TGTGCCAGCAGTCTGACTAGTTTGGGGTCCTACGAGCAGTACTTC. It yields the protein CASSLTSLGSYEQYF.

This clone was counted a few times. The V and J genes are TRBV7-3 and TRBJ2-3; no definite D call. V gave up 1 base and J gave up 2 bases, with 7 bases separating them. Germline CDR1 is SGHTA and CDR2 is FQGTGA. This CDR3 contains 14 residues. In nucleotides, the CDR3 is TGTGCCAGCAGCTTAAGTCAGGTCACAGATACGCAGTATTTT. This codes for CASSLSQVTDTQYF.

As to this clone: The same CDR3 can be traced to other DNA sequences in this sample. The chain employs TRBV7-2 and TRBJ1-2, with D possibly being TRBD1 (5 bases). V was clipped by 1 base and J by 7 bases, with 10 bases between them. Germline V gene sequence: CDR1 SGHTA, CDR2 FQGNSA. This CDR3 comprises 13 residues. CDR3 in amino acids: CASSLEGEGGYTF. CDR3 DNA sequence: TGTGCCAGCAGCTTAGAAGGGGAGGGTGGCTACACCTTC.

This clone was counted between two and nine times. The DNA of the CDR3 is TGCGCCAGCAGCTTCCAAGCGTCCCCGAGCACCGGGGAGCTGTTTTTT. The encoded protein is CASSFQASPSTGELFF. The chain uses TRBV5-1 and TRBJ2-2; no definite D call. The germline gives CDR1 SGHRS, CDR2 YFSETQ. V gave up 2 bases and J gave up 4 bases, with 15 bases separating them. The CDR3 sequence is 16 residues long.

The chain couples TRBV5-6 to TRBJ2-1; 14 bases agree with TRBD2. The CDR3 totals 17 residues. Losses at the gene ends were 4 bases for V and 7 bases for J; bases not matched to a gene: 10. Germline assignment: CDR1 SGHDT and CDR2 YYEEEE. CDR3 coding DNA: TGTGCCAGCAGCCACTCTCCCGGGACTAGCGGGAGTAATGAGCAGTTCTTC. The encoded protein is CASSHSPGTSGSNEQFF.

The genes are TRBV2 and TRBJ2-7; D is uncertain. CDR3 length equals 11 residues. CDR1 and CDR2 from the germline V gene are SNHLY and FYNNEI. The V end lost 3 bases, the J end lost 4 bases, and 4 bases lay between the germline ends. This CDR3 is CASSDIYEQYF. The CDR3 DNA reads as TGTGCCAGCAGTGACATTTACGAGCAGTACTTC. Variable domain in full (rest from reference TRBV2 and TRBJ2-7): EPEVTQTPSHQVTQMGQEVILRCVPISNHLYFYWYRQILGQKVEFLVSFYNNEISEKSEIFDDQFSVERPDGSNFTLKIRSTKLEDSAMYFCASSDIYEQYFGPGTRLTVT.

The genes are TRBV28 and TRBJ1-5; D gene uncertain. Between the trimmed V and J ends, which lost 4 bases and 7 bases, there was a span of 14 bases. Germline V gene data show CDR1 as MDHEN and CDR2 as SYDVKM. The CDR3 totals 14 residues. CDR3 residues: CASSSGLEGQPQHF. The DNA of the CDR3 is TGTGCCAGCAGTTCTGGGCTCGAGGGACAGCCCCAGCATTTT.